This TCR beta chain was observed in a study of cytomegalovirus exposure and HLA in healthy donors. Study outcomes and limitations: Cytomegalovirus-associated TCR beta chains were listed, numbering more than 150.

This clone occurred a few times. The antigen remains undetermined. A multiplex PCR was run with 60 Vbeta primers and 13 Jbeta primers. TCRdb keeps only in-frame clones here, not all; method: immunoSEQ multiplex PCR. The profile shows some 130,000 clones, around three quarters of them singletons. CDR1 LGHNA and CDR2 YSLEER come from the germline V gene. The CDR3 is 15 residues long. V was clipped by 6 bases and J by 2 bases; unmatched bases: 4. The chain combines TRBV4-3 with TRBJ2-5; 12 bases agree with TRBD2. This receptor was identified in a man in his forties in good health and CMV-seronegative. The sample consisted of PBMCs. The CDR3 loop reads CASSYGTSGQETQYF. The CDR3, as DNA: TGCGCCAGCAGTTACGGGACTAGCGGGCAAGAGACCCAGTACTTC.